This TCR beta chain was profiled in a study of CD8+ T cells in alopecia areata listed by TCRdb under 2018. Regarding the complete study: Treated patients were enrolled in an open-label pilot trial of oral tofacitinib at 5 to 10 mg twice daily for moderate-to-severe alopecia areata. RNA was extracted with the PAXgene miRNA kit for fixed scalp, the miRNeasy kit for PBMCs, and the RNeasy kit for mouse skin. Tofacitinib was given for 6 to 18 months, followed by 6 months of follow-up off drug to assess delayed response and recurrence. In humans, TCRbeta sequencing was performed on scalp tissue and on sorted CD4+ and CD8+ peripheral blood T cells from healthy controls and from patients with patchy or totalis/universalis alopecia areata. In both human patients and the C3H/HeJ mouse model, the study applied high-throughput TCRbeta sequencing to look at T cell clonal expansion in alopecia areata. Scalp clonality was compared across normal scalp (n=4), patchy alopecia areata scalp (n=8), and alopecia totalis/universalis scalp (n=8). Patients on tofacitinib were biopsied at baseline and after 4 and 24 weeks of treatment, and several of the patients also had a later scalp biopsy. Amplification of TCRbeta CDR3 regions was done by immunoSEQ multiplex PCR using 35 Vbeta forward primers and 13 Jbeta reverse primers. Disease severity in treated patients was measured with the SALT score, which quantifies the percentage of affected scalp surface area.

Paper-wide results and their limitations: Compared with normal scalp, lesional scalp had higher clonality and more expanded CD8+ clones, particularly in alopecia totalis/universalis, a pattern that suggests antigenic drive. Scalp clonality and the number of expanded CD8+ clones among the top 100 scalp clones were significantly decreased by tofacitinib. Shared TCR sequences between patients were less evident than in mice, which may be partly attributable to HLA diversity in the patient population. Unlike mouse skin, where gammadelta T cells dominate, normal human skin contains resident alphabeta T cells that get sequenced too, which complicates analysis of the scalp TCR repertoire. Because the treated cohort was small and included a single nonresponder, larger studies are needed to assess links between baseline CD8+ expansion and response. Many expanded lesional clones persisted in scalp and blood during tofacitinib treatment, which may partly explain relapse after stopping treatment.

In the germline V gene, CDR1 corresponds to SGHVS and CDR2 to FNYEAQ. V and J are trimmed by 1 base and 5 bases, and the gene matches miss 7 bases of the junction. Including cysteine and phenylalanine, the CDR3 has 16 amino acids. Only the CDR3 DNA stays, 48 bases, in frame from base 1. According to the study, the label for this sample's time point signals: less than 30 weeks on oral tofacitinib. The label giving this sample's treatment or condition can be read as: oral pan-JAK inhibitor, 5-10 mg twice daily. Lesional scalp punch biopsies and peripheral blood were obtained from alopecia areata patients. After PBMCs were isolated by density centrifugation and stained for CD3, CD4 and CD8, a FACSAria was used to sort CD4+ and CD8+ T cells. In this sample, this clone turned up once. Its antigen is currently not known. The sample holds no much larger clone one base away, and base qualities are not on file.

Library construction relied on the immunoSEQ multiplex PCR assay. RNA was extracted from all samples and reverse transcribed into cDNA, which served as template for TCR sequencing. SuperScript III was used to make first-strand cDNA, primed with a 2:1 mix of oligo-dT and random hexamers. A synthetic immune receptor repertoire was used to assess amplification bias, and residual bias was removed computationally. As for the original processing: Raw reads were preprocessed to remove errors, and CDR3 was defined by IMGT conventions from the conserved cysteine to phenylalanine. To get clonality, Shannon entropy was normalized by log2 of the number of productive unique TCRs and the result was subtracted from 1. Whether each scalp clone was CD4 or CD8 was inferred by checking scalp TCRbeta sequences against the CD4 and CD8 repertoires from sorted blood. Here the immuneACCESS table is served through TCRdb, limited to in-frame sequences with V and J called. Missing clones are a known gap in these copies; in checked studies unresolved V genes cover under half, and the rest lacks a known reason. V and J calls and clone size are those listed in that table; D and trimming were worked out from the DNA. Recorded for this sample are about 110,000 clones; 84% of them occurred a single time. Jointly, the top ten make up over 20% of the sample.

The origin of this receptor is a human donor with alopecia areata. Recombination linked TRBV7-6 to TRBJ2-5, with 10 middle bases fitting TRBD1. The starting material was CD8+ T cells sorted from blood, obtained at week 24, from a patient treated with tofacitinib. The CDR3 amino acid sequence is: CASSLGTGTGVETQYF. The DNA sequence is as follows: TGTGCCAGCAGCTTAGGGACCGGGACAGGGGTTGAGACCCAGTACTTC.